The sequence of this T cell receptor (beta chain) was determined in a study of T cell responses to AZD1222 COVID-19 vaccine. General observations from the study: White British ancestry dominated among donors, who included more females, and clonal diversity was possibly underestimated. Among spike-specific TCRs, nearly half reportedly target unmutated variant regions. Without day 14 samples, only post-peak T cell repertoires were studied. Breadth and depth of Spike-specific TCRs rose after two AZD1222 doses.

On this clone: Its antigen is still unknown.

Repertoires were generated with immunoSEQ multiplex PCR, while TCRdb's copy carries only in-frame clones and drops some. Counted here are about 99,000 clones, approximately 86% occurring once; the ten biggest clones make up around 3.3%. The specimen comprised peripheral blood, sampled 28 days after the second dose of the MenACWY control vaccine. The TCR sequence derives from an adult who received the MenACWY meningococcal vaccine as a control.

The CDR3 coding sequence is TGTGCCACCAGTGATGCCCGGTTGGGGTCTCGGAATGAGCAGTTCTTC. Protein sequence: CATSDARLGSRNEQFF. V is TRBV24-1 and J is TRBJ2-1; no clear D gene. Trimming took off 3 bases at V and 7 bases at J, with 18 bases between the two ends. The germline gives CDR1 KGHDR, CDR2 SFDVKD. This CDR3 spans 16 amino acids.